The present T cell receptor beta chain was sequenced within a study of CD8 T cells in ankylosing spondylitis. TCRdb redid the calling of the 5' RACE reads with MiXCR, one entry per CDR3 protein. The data contain some 350,000 distinct CDR3 sequences, roughly 15% of them singletons. Regarding the study as a whole: Significant enrichment of disease-linked clones was reported in matched ankylosing spondylitis synovial fluid.

About this clonotype: What it binds is not known.

CDR3 length equals 13 residues. The V and J ends lost 5 bases and 6 bases, in that order; junction bases with no gene match: 6. Germline V gene sequence: CDR1 SGHTA, CDR2 FQGNSA. The source material was blood, either unsorted or a sorted T cell fraction (not recorded which). The chain carries TRBV7-2 and TRBJ2-5; TRBD2 agrees at 7 bases. The clonotype originates from a male donor with ankylosing spondylitis or in good health (not recorded which). CDR3 residues: CASSPRLAKTQYF. The CDR3 bases are TGTGCCAGCAGCCCTAGACTAGCAAAGACCCAGTACTTC.